These T cell receptor beta chains were read from a single sample in a study of blood T cell repertoires in COVID-19. TCRdb keeps only in-frame clones here, not all; method: immunoSEQ multiplex PCR. The top ten clones hold around 8% of a sample with roughly 150,000 clones, around four fifths of them seen once. Sequenced material: peripheral blood. Receptors originate from a woman older than 75 with COVID-19, enrolled during active disease. The CDR3 runs from the conserved cysteine through the conserved F or W. D genes are given only for firm matches. Only part of the rows carry a size: once, few, many, or a class if the clone is expanded.

once,TRBJ2-7,TRBV5-1,.,CASSPQNSYEQYF,TGCGCCAGCAGCCCACAGAACTCCTACGAGCAGTACTTC
.,TRBJ2-7,TRBV2,.,CASSEGRGAYEQYF,TGTGCCAGCAGTGAGGGGCGGGGCGCCTACGAGCAGTACTTC
.,TRBJ1-1,TRBV4-1,.,CASSQESGRKSTEAFF,TGCGCCAGCAGCCAAGAATCCGGCAGGAAGAGCACTGAAGCTTTCTTT
few,TRBJ2-5,TRBV6-2/TRBV6-3,TRBD2,CASSSARLSGLAGGVQTQYF,TGTGCCAGCAGTTCCGCGCGGCTTTCTGGACTAGCGGGAGGGGTCCAGACCCAGTACTTC
.,TRBJ1-4,TRBV5-1,.,CASSLGQAEKLFF,TGCGCCAGCAGCTTGGGACAGGCTGAAAAACTGTTTTTT
.,TRBJ2-2,TRBV3-1/TRBV3-2,.,CASSAQTYTNTGELFF,TGTGCCAGCAGCGCTCAAACTTATACGAACACCGGGGAGCTGTTTTTT
.,TRBJ2-7,TRBV5-1,.,CASRYTLTGTGDEQYF,TGCGCCAGCCGATACACGCTAACAGGGACCGGTGACGAGCAGTACTTC
.,TRBJ2-7,TRBV12-2,.,CASRLGSGSSYEQYF,TGTGCAAGTCGCTTAGGGAGCGGGAGTTCCTACGAGCAGTACTTC
once,TRBJ2-2,TRBV18,.,CASSPPTQGTGELFF,TGTGCCAGCTCACCACCGACCCAGGGCACCGGGGAGCTGTTTTTT
.,TRBJ2-3,TRBV18,.,CASSAPGRPSTDTQYF,TGTGCCAGCTCCGCCCCAGGCAGACCCAGCACAGATACGCAGTATTTT
.,TRBJ1-1,TRBV7-3,.,CASSPQGDTEAFF,TGTGCCAGCAGCCCCCAGGGCGACACTGAAGCTTTCTTT
.,TRBJ1-2,TRBV12-3/TRBV12-4,.,CASSSGQTGYTF,TGTGCCAGCAGTTCCGGACAGACTGGCTACACCTTC
.,TRBJ2-3,TRBV5-1,.,CASSLNPSGTTGDTQYF,TGCGCCAGCAGCCTAAACCCCTCCGGGACAACCGGAGATACGCAGTATTTT
few,TRBJ1-1,TRBV28,.,CASSGGGGSLVNTEAFF,TGTGCCAGCAGCGGAGGGGGGGGAAGTTTAGTGAACACTGAAGCTTTCTTT
few,TRBJ2-3,TRBV3-1/TRBV3-2,.,CASSRGTGSDTQYF,TGTGCCAGCAGCCGAGGAACAGGATCAGATACGCAGTATTTT
.,TRBJ1-5,TRBV5-6,.,CASSLWQGIQPQHF,TGTGCCAGCAGCTTGTGGCAGGGAATTCAGCCCCAGCATTTT
few,TRBJ2-7,TRBV10-3,.,CASGDGGRFEQYF,TGTGCCAGCGGGGACGGGGGGCGCTTCGAGCAGTACTTC
.,TRBJ2-7,TRBV5-1,.,CASSQRTSYEQYF,TGCGCCAGCAGCCAGCGGACCTCCTACGAGCAGTACTTC
.,TRBJ1-5,TRBV18,.,CASSPPGGANQPQHF,TGTGCCAGCTCACCACCGGGGGGGGCAAATCAGCCCCAGCATTTT
.,TRBJ1-5,TRBV27,.,CASSFRGGNQPQHF,TGTGCCAGCAGTTTTCGGGGGGGGAATCAGCCCCAGCATTTT
.,TRBJ2-5,TRBV5-1,.,CASSPQVSGSQETQYF,TGCGCCAGCAGCCCTCAGGTTAGCGGCTCCCAAGAGACCCAGTACTTC
.,TRBJ2-7,TRBV7-9,TRBD1,CAVLGTGGPLAIYEQYF,TGTGCCGTTCTGGGGACAGGGGGGCCTCTGGCAATTTACGAGCAGTACTTC
.,TRBJ2-1,TRBV11-2,TRBD2,CASSLGLAGGFGAYNEQFF,TGTGCCAGCAGCTTAGGTCTAGCGGGAGGGTTCGGTGCCTACAATGAGCAGTTCTTC
many,TRBJ2-3,TRBV5-4,TRBD2,CASSGRGGSRSDTQYF,TGTGCCAGCTCAGGTCGCGGCGGGAGTAGGTCAGATACGCAGTATTTT
.,TRBJ1-5,TRBV11-3,TRBD1,CASSPLPGGVGQPQHF,TGTGCCAGCAGCCCCCTACCAGGGGGTGTGGGTCAGCCCCAGCATTTT
.,TRBJ1-4,TRBV9,.,CASSVGRGGEKLFF,TGTGCCAGCAGCGTAGGCAGGGGCGGGGAAAAACTGTTTTTT
.,TRBJ1-2,TRBV6-5,TRBD1,CASRKGQGGYTF,TGTGCCAGCAGAAAGGGACAGGGGGGCTACACCTTC
.,TRBJ2-3,TRBV5-1,.,CASSLGSGGGGTDTQYF,TGCGCCAGCAGCTTGGGTTCGGGGGGCGGAGGCACAGATACGCAGTATTTT
.,TRBJ2-7,TRBV18,TRBD2,CASSPGGGTATYEQYF,TGTGCCAGCTCACCAGGCGGGGGGACGGCAACCTACGAGCAGTACTTC
.,TRBJ1-5,TRBV7-9,TRBD1,CASSLGNRGEVWPQHF,TGTGCCAGCAGCTTAGGAAACAGGGGGGAAGTGTGGCCCCAGCATTTT
.,TRBJ1-1,TRBV5-8,.,CAAAEGYREIEAFF,TGTGCCGCCGCAGAAGGGTACAGGGAAATTGAAGCTTTCTTT
once,TRBJ1-5,TRBV3-1/TRBV3-2,.,CASSQGGGVGQPQHF,TGTGCCAGCAGCCAAGGCGGGGGGGTCGGTCAGCCCCAGCATTTT
.,TRBJ2-7,TRBV7-7,.,CASSLGGTYEQYF,TGTGCTAGCAGCTTAGGAGGTACCTACGAGCAGTACTTC
.,TRBJ2-5,TRBV3-1/TRBV3-2,TRBD1,CASSQGQGQTQYF,TGTGCCAGCAGCCAAGGACAGGGCCAGACCCAGTACTTC
.,TRBJ2-3,TRBV7-2,TRBD2,CASSPGGRDTQYF,TGTGCCAGCAGCCCGGGGGGGCGTGATACGCAGTATTTT
.,TRBJ1-3,TRBV28,.,CASSPLGGGNTIYF,TGTGCCAGCAGTCCCCTCGGGGGAGGAAACACCATATATTTT
.,TRBJ1-1,TRBV7-2,.,CASSLYRNTEAFF,TGTGCCAGCAGCTTATACAGGAACACTGAAGCTTTCTTT
.,TRBJ2-7,TRBV4-1,TRBD2,CASSAKWGASGSFYEQYF,TGCGCCAGCAGCGCTAAGTGGGGAGCTAGCGGGAGTTTCTACGAGCAGTACTTC
few,TRBJ2-5,TRBV4-2,.,CASSQDRWETQYF,TGTGCCAGCAGCCAAGACCGGTGGGAGACCCAGTACTTC
.,TRBJ2-2,TRBV7-9,TRBD1,CASSWDRTGELFF,TGTGCCAGCAGCTGGGACAGAACCGGGGAGCTGTTTTTT
.,TRBJ1-1,TRBV3-1/TRBV3-2,.,CASSPPQGRPEAFF,TGTGCCAGCAGCCCTCCACAGGGACGCCCTGAAGCTTTCTTT
.,TRBJ2-5,TRBV2,.,CASSGTRAPKETQYF,TGTGCCAGCAGTGGAACTAGGGCCCCCAAAGAGACCCAGTACTTC
.,TRBJ2-7,TRBV5-6,TRBD1,CASSRDRAYEQYF,TGTGCCAGCAGCCGGGACAGGGCCTACGAGCAGTACTTC
.,TRBJ1-3,TRBV5-1,TRBD1,CASSLNYRGQGNTIYF,TGCGCCAGCAGCTTAAACTACAGGGGGCAGGGAAACACCATATATTTT
.,TRBJ1-6,TRBV6-5,.,CASSFKRSSYNSPLHF,TGTGCCAGCAGTTTCAAGCGGAGCTCCTATAATTCACCCCTCCACTTT
.,TRBJ2-5,TRBV9,TRBD1,CASSALTGGETQYF,TGTGCCAGCAGCGCCCTGACAGGGGGAGAGACCCAGTACTTC
.,TRBJ2-3,TRBV18,TRBD1,CASSPQDRGEDTQYF,TGTGCCAGCTCACCACAGGACAGGGGAGAAGATACGCAGTATTTT
few,TRBJ2-1,TRBV7-9,.,CASSPRLVEQFF,TGTGCCAGCAGCCCTAGACTAGTCGAGCAGTTCTTC
.,TRBJ1-5,TRBV24-1,.,CATSDRVDQPQHF,TGTGCCACCAGTGACCGGGTCGATCAGCCCCAGCATTTT
.,TRBJ1-4,TRBV27,.,CASSFQGGTNEKLFF,TGTGCCAGCAGTTTCCAGGGAGGGACTAATGAAAAACTGTTTTTT
.,TRBJ1-2,TRBV5-1,.,CASSLDGSNYGYTF,TGCGCCAGCAGCTTGGACGGGTCTAACTATGGCTACACCTTC
.,TRBJ2-1,TRBV20-1,.,CSASPEREQFF,TGCAGTGCCTCCCCGGAGCGTGAGCAGTTCTTC
.,TRBJ2-1,TRBV28,TRBD2,CASSRAGTSFDNEQFF,TGTGCCAGCAGTCGGGCCGGGACTAGCTTTGACAATGAGCAGTTCTTC
.,TRBJ1-6,TRBV10-3,.,CAISAAQGNSPLHF,TGTGCCATCAGTGCCGCCCAGGGGAATTCACCCCTCCACTTT
.,TRBJ1-2,TRBV5-1,TRBD1,CASSSETGGGYTF,TGCGCCAGCAGCTCAGAGACAGGGGGCGGCTACACCTTC
.,TRBJ1-1,TRBV4-2,.,CASSQVAAGMNTEAFF,TGTGCCAGCAGCCAAGTTGCGGCAGGGATGAACACTGAAGCTTTCTTT
.,TRBJ1-2,TRBV5-5,.,CASSQAVGRSNYGYTF,TGTGCCAGCAGCCAAGCTGTTGGCCGGAGTAACTATGGCTACACCTTC
.,TRBJ2-3,TRBV9,.,CASSVGSTITDTQYF,TGTGCCAGCAGCGTAGGCTCCACTATCACAGATACGCAGTATTTT